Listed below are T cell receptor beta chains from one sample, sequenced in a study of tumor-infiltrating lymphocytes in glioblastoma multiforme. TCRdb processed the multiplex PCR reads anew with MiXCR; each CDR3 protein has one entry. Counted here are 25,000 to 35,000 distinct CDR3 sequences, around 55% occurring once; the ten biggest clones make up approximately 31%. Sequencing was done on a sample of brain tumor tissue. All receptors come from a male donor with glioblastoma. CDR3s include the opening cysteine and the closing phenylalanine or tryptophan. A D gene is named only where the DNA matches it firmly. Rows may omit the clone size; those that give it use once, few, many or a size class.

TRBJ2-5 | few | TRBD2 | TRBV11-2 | CAGSFFRGEETQYF | TGTGCCGGCAGCTTTTTTCGGGGGGAGGAGACCCAGTACTTC
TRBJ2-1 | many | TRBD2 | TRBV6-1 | CASSELAGAHNYNEQFF | TGTGCCAGCAGTGAACTAGCGGGAGCGCACAACTACAATGAGCAGTTCTTC
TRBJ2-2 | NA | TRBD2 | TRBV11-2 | CASTPSLGQGLAVNTGELFF | TGTGCCAGTACCCCCTCACTCGGCCAAGGGCTAGCGGTAAACACCGGTGAGCTGTTTTTT
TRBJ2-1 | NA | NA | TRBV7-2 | CASSLVAISSYEQFF | TGTGCCAGCAGCTTAGTCGCGATTAGCTCCTACGAGCAGTTCTTC
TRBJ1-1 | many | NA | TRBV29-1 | CSVPRGGAIMNTEAFF | TGCAGCGTCCCAAGAGGGGGGGCAATAATGAACACTGAAGCTTTCTTT
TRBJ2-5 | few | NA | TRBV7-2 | CASSSGVAETQYF | TGTGCCAGCAGCTCAGGGGTTGCTGAGACCCAGTACTTC
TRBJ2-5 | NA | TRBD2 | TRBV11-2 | CASGGGGGTQYF | TGTGCCAGCGGGGGCGGGGGGGGGACCCAGTACTTC
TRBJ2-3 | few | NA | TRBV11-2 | CASRINRLVRGDTQCF | TGTGCCAGCAGGATTAACAGACTAGTGAGAGGAGATACGCAGTGTTTT
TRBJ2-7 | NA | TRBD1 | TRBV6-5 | CASRLLQGNPYEQYF | TGTGCCAGCAGGTTGCTACAGGGGAATCCCTACGAACAGTACTTC
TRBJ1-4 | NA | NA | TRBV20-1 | CSARTGQGNEKLFF | TGCAGTGCTAGGACGGGACAAGGTAATGAAAAACTGTTTTTC
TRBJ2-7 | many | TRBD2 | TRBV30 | CAWSVIAGGEQYF | TGTGCCTGGAGTGTAATCGCGGGAGGCGAGCAGTACTTC
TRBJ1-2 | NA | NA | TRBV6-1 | CASSESPRADYGYTF | TGTGCCAGCAGTGAAAGCCCGAGGGCAGACTATGGCTACACCTTC
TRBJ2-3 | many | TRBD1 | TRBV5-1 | CASRRQGSTDTQYF | TGCGCCAGCAGGCGACAGGGTAGCACAGATACGCAGTATTTT
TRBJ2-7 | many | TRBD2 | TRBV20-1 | CSALTRETSVYEQYF | TGCAGTGCTCTTACCCGCGAGACTAGCGTGTACGAGCAGTACTTC
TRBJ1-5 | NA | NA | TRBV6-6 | CASSYPARGGNQTQHF | TGTGCCAGCAGTTACCCTGCAAGGGGCGGCAATCAGACCCAGCATTTT
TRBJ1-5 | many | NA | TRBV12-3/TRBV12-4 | CASSLGEISQPQHF | TGTGCCAGCAGTTTGGGGGAAATTAGTCAGCCCCAGCATTTT
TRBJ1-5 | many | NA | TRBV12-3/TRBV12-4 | CASTIDRQPQHF | TGTGCCAGCACCATCGACCGGCAGCCCCAGCATTTT
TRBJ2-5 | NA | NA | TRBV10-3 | CAVSESRGSRETQYF | TGTGCCGTCAGCGAGTCGAGAGGATCCCGGGAGACCCAGTACTTC
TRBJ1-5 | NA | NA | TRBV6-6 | CASSYSWFTNQLQHF | TGTGCCAGCAGTTACTCATGGTTTACCAATCAGCTCCAGCATTTT
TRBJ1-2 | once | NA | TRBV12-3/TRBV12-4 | CASIPVGYGYIF | TGTGCCAGCATCCCAGTGGGCTATGGCTACATCTTC
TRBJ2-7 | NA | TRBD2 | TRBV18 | CANSHGLAGAYEQYF | TGTGCCAACTCACACGGACTAGCGGGAGCCTACGAGCAGTACTTC